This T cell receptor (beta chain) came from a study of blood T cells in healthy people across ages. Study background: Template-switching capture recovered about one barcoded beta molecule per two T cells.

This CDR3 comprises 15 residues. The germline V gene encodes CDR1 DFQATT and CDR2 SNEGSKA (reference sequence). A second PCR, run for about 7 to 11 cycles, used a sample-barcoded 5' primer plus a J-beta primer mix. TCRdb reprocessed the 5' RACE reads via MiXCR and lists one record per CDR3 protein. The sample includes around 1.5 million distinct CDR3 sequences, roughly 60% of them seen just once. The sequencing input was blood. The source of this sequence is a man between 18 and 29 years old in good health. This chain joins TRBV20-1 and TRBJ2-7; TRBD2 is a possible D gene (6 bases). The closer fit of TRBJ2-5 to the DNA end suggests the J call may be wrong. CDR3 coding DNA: TGCAGTGCTAGCGAGGAGGGACCGGGGAGGGAGACCCAGTACTTC. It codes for CSASEEGPGRETQYF.